Below are 4 T cell receptor beta chains sequenced from a single sample in a study of blood T cell repertoires in COVID-19. The protocol was immunoSEQ multiplex PCR, while the TCRdb copy is restricted to in-frame clones and leaves out a portion. The sample yields some 250,000 clones, 70% to 75% seen once. Material: peripheral blood. The receptor set was obtained from a woman aged 80 or older with acute or convalescent COVID-19.

J is TRBJ1-6 and V is TRBV30; D perhaps matches TRBD1 (6 bases). Trimming took off 1 base at V and 6 bases at J, with 16 bases between the two ends. The CDR3 is made up of 16 amino acids. Germline V gene data show CDR1 as GTSNPN and CDR2 as SVGIG (reference sequence). The CDR3 DNA reads as TGTGCCTGGAGTGAAGGGGGAGCGGGGGCTAATTCACCCCTCCACTTT. Translated, it gives CAWSEGGAGANSPLHF.

The V gene is TRBV5-1, the J gene TRBJ1-6; D remains ambiguous. There are 13 residues in the CDR3. Per the germline V gene, CDR1 is SGHRS and CDR2 is YFSETQ. Deletions cut 4 bases from V and 10 bases from J, with 12 bases between. The CDR3 reads CASSRRLSSPLHF. CDR3 sequence (DNA): TGCGCCAGCAGCCGTAGACTGAGCTCACCCCTCCACTTT.

This clone was counted ten times or more. The gene calls are TRBV18 and TRBJ1-1, with TRBD1 identical over 7 bases. The junction had 6 bases not matched to a gene; V was cut back by 0 bases and J by 5 bases. Per the germline V gene, CDR1 is KGHSH and CDR2 is LQKENI. This CDR3 region has 15 residues. CDR3 protein: CASSPPQGKGTEAFF. The DNA of the CDR3 is TGTGCCAGCTCACCACCACAGGGGAAGGGGACTGAAGCTTTCTTT.

This clone has just one count. The V and J genes are TRBV7-9 and TRBJ1-1; 12 bases fit TRBD1. The CDR3 is made up of 16 amino acids. Germline assignment: CDR1 SEHNR and CDR2 FQNEAQ (reference sequence). The V and J ends lost 5 bases and 4 bases, in that order; junction bases with no gene match: 8. CDR3 DNA: TGTGCCAGCAGCCCCCGGGACAGGGGGCTCGGCACTGAAGCTTTCTTT. Protein product: CASSPRDRGLGTEAFF. Full variable domain (rest looked up from reference TRBV7-9 and TRBJ1-1): DTGVSQNPRHKITKRGQNVTFRCDPISEHNRLYWYRQTLGQGPEFLTYFQNEAQLEKSRLLSDRFSAERPKGSFSTLEIQRTEQGDSAMYLCASSPRDRGLGTEAFFGQGTRLTVV.